These 24 T cell receptor beta chains originate from one sample sequenced in a study of T cells in localized non-small cell lung cancer. Repertoires were generated with immunoSEQ multiplex PCR, while TCRdb's copy carries only in-frame clones and drops some. There are 30,000 to 45,000 clones in the sample; around 88% occur only once, and about 7% lies in the top ten. Material: peripheral blood, obtained before any cancer treatment. Every receptor here comes from a woman between 35 and 75 years old with stage I lung adenocarcinoma.

This chain links TRBV7-3 with TRBJ2-2, with 9 bases aligning to TRBD1. With V trimmed by 5 bases and J by 4 bases, 8 bases remained unmatched. The CDR3 sequence is 16 residues long. Germline CDR1 and CDR2: SGHTA and FQGTGA. The CDR3 DNA is TGTGCCAGCAGCCAGAGGACAGGGGTGGGCACCGGGGAGCTGTTTTTT. Amino acid sequence: CASSQRTGVGTGELFF.

The CDR3 DNA follows: TGTGCCAGCAGTTGGCCCCATTGGGGAAACGCGAACACCGGGGAGCTGTTTTTT. Translation: CASSWPHWGNANTGELFF. The chain uses TRBV28 and TRBJ2-2; no firm D call. Germline V CDR1 and CDR2: MDHEN, SYDVKM. CDR3 length equals 18 residues. Trimming pared 4 bases from V and 0 bases from J, leaving 18 bases between. The full variable domain, with the rest looked up from reference TRBV28 and TRBJ2-2, is DVKVTQSSRYLVKRTGEKVFLECVQDMDHENMFWYRQDPGLGLRLIYFSYDVKMKEKGDIPEGYSVSREKKERFSLILESASTNQTSMYLCASSWPHWGNANTGELFFGEGSRLTVL.

V gene TRBV28 combines with J gene TRBJ1-6, with a possible D match to TRBD1 (6 bases). The germline V gene has CDR1 MDHEN and CDR2 SYDVKM. There are 13 residues in the CDR3. Deletions cut 8 bases from V and 10 bases from J, with 15 bases between. The CDR3 DNA sequence: TGTGCCAGCGGGGGGGCCCTCGGCTCACCCCTCCACTTT. The encoded protein is CASGGALGSPLHF.

The V gene is TRBV29-1, the J gene TRBJ1-1; tentatively, D is TRBD1 (6 bases). The germline V gene encodes CDR1 SQVTM and CDR2 ANQGSEA. The V and J ends lost 3 bases and 4 bases respectively, with 15 bases between them. The CDR3 length is 14 residues. CDR3 residues: CSVDLGGSATEAFF. DNA of the CDR3: TGCAGCGTTGACCTAGGGGGGTCGGCCACTGAAGCTTTCTTT.

A remark on this clone: The sample holds other DNA sequences that translate to the same CDR3. This chain connects TRBV19 to TRBJ1-2; D perhaps matches TRBD1 (6 bases). The V and J ends lost 1 base and 8 bases respectively, with 20 bases between them. CDR3 length: 16 amino acids. Germline assignment: CDR1 LNHDA and CDR2 SQIVND (reference sequence). CDR3 residues: CASSIVPGGRQVGYTF. The CDR3 DNA follows: TGTGCCAGTAGTATAGTTCCGGGGGGGCGACAAGTCGGCTACACCTTC.

The V call is TRBV27, the J call TRBJ2-6, with unresolved D. Germline lookup yields CDR1 MNHEY and CDR2 SMNVEV (reference sequence). Trimming cost V 7 bases and J 4 bases, with 14 bases left between them. The CDR3 covers 15 residues. CDR3 in amino acids: CASTPRSAGANVLTF. CDR3 nucleotide sequence: TGTGCCAGCACCCCACGGTCTGCGGGGGCCAACGTCCTGACTTTC.

With respect to this clone: The sample carries other DNA sequences with the same CDR3. The J gene is TRBJ2-2, the V gene TRBV11-2; the D is unclear. Germline assignment: CDR1 SGHAT and CDR2 FQNNGV. CDR3 length: 13 amino acids. V was cut by 1 base and J by 2 bases, with 2 bases left in between. The CDR3 nucleotides are TGTGCCAGCAGCTTAGTTAACACCGGGGAGCTGTTTTTT. Encoded protein: CASSLVNTGELFF.

The chain joins TRBV5-4 to TRBJ1-1; D unresolved. The CDR3 spans 15 residues. With 0 bases removed from V and 1 base from J, the gap between germline ends came to 10 bases. CDR1 is SGHNT and CDR2 is YYREEE in the germline V gene (reference sequence). Here the CDR3 DNA reads TGTGCCAGCAGCTTGGCGTCCGTGGGGAACACTGAAGCTTTCTTT. Translating it yields CASSLASVGNTEAFF.

Here the CDR3 reads CASSQARGNSYNEQFF. Written as DNA, the CDR3 is TGTGCCAGCAGCCAAGCCAGGGGGAATTCCTACAATGAGCAGTTCTTC. The chain is built from TRBV14 and TRBJ2-1, with 7 bases lining up with TRBD1. Germline-derived CDR1 and CDR2 are SGHDN and FVKESK. V was clipped by 1 base and J by 1 base; unmatched bases: 4. This CDR3 region has 16 residues.

The V gene is TRBV21-1, the J gene TRBJ1-2; no check of the table's D call, TRBD1, against the DNA was made. TRBV21-1 is given as a pseudogene. This CDR3 is built from 15 residues. In DNA form, the CDR3 reads TGTGCCAGCAGCACATGGGCCCCGTGGAATTATGGCTACACCTTC. Its translation: CASSTWAPWNYGYTF.

The V and J genes are TRBV28 and TRBJ1-1; D is perhaps TRBD1 (5 bases). Trimming removed 3 bases from V and 7 bases from J, with 12 bases in between. The CDR3 is 13 amino acids. The germline gives CDR1 MDHEN, CDR2 SYDVKM. DNA of the CDR3: TGTGCCAGCAGTTTTTCTGGGACCGATGAAGCTTTCTTT. This encodes CASSFSGTDEAFF.

The chain combines TRBV29-1 with TRBJ1-1; TRBD1 matches 7 bases. Germline values: CDR1 SQVTM, CDR2 ANQGSEA. V lost 3 bases to trimming and J lost 12 bases; unmatched junction nucleotides: 10. This CDR3 region has 12 residues. The CDR3 nucleotides are TGCAGCGTTGAGAATGCCGGACAGGTTCCTTTCTTT. Its translation is CSVENAGQVPFF.

The J gene is TRBJ1-5, the V gene TRBV7-2; D is undetermined. V was cut by 5 bases and J by 0 bases, with 5 bases left in between. Germline V gene data show CDR1 as SGHTA and CDR2 as FQGNSA. The CDR3 extends over 13 amino acids. The CDR3 spells CASSPGSNQPQHF. The CDR3 nucleotides read TGTGCCAGCAGCCCGGGTAGCAATCAGCCCCAGCATTTT. The whole variable domain, filled in from reference TRBV7-2 and TRBJ1-5, reads GAGVSQSPSNKVTEKGKDVELRCDPISGHTALYWYRQSLGQGLEFLIYFQGNSAPDKSGLPSDRFSAERTGGSVSTLTIQRTQQEDSAVYLCASSPGSNQPQHFGDGTRLSIL.

V is TRBV30 and J is TRBJ1-1; no clear D. V gave up 2 bases and J gave up 5 bases, with 12 bases separating them. This CDR3 is 13 amino acids long. The germline V gene has CDR1 GTSNPN and CDR2 SVGIG (reference sequence). DNA of the CDR3: TGTGCCTGGAGTCATTCTGGGAAAACTGAAGCTTTCTTT. Translation: CAWSHSGKTEAFF.

This chain links TRBV7-9 with TRBJ2-3; 10 nucleotides line up with TRBD2. CDR3 length: 14 residues. In germline, CDR1 is SEHNR, CDR2 FQNEAQ (reference sequence). Unmatched junction bases numbered 8, after V lost 8 bases and J lost 6 bases. CDR3 region: CASGSGTSDDTQYF. CDR3 nucleotide sequence: TGTGCCAGCGGCTCCGGGACTAGCGATGATACGCAGTATTTT. Using reference TRBV7-9 and TRBJ2-3 for the parts outside the CDR3, the full variable domain is DTGVSQNPRHKITKRGQNVTFRCDPISEHNRLYWYRQTLGQGPEFLTYFQNEAQLEKSRLLSDRFSAERPKGSFSTLEIQRTEQGDSAMYLCASGSGTSDDTQYFGPGTRLTVL.

The J gene is TRBJ2-2, the V gene TRBV10-2, with 9 bases that match TRBD1. The CDR3 consists of 17 residues. Germline V gene data show CDR1 as WSHSY and CDR2 as SAAADI. V was clipped by 1 base and J by 6 bases; unmatched bases: 9. DNA of the CDR3: TGCGCCAGCAGTGAGTTGTCTTCCGGGACAGGGTCCGGGGAGCTGTTTTTT. Protein product: CASSELSSGTGSGELFF.

V gene TRBV29-1 combines with J gene TRBJ2-7; perhaps TRBD1 as D (6 bases). V gave up 5 bases and J gave up 0 bases, with 11 bases separating them. Germline V gene sequence: CDR1 SQVTM, CDR2 ANQGSEA. There are 13 residues in the CDR3. The chain's CDR3 is CSVTQGSSYEQYF. The DNA of the CDR3 is TGCAGCGTTACGCAGGGGAGCTCCTACGAGCAGTACTTC.

The genes are TRBV7-2 and TRBJ2-7; 10 bases line up with TRBD1. The germline V gene encodes CDR1 SGHTA and CDR2 FQGNSA. The CDR3 length is 15 residues. With V trimmed by 1 base and J by 0 bases, 0 bases remained unmatched. DNA for the CDR3: TGTGCCAGCAGCTTAGGGACAGGGGGCTCCTACGAGCAGTACTTC. Translating it yields CASSLGTGGSYEQYF.

The V and J genes are TRBV7-2 and TRBJ2-3, with D possibly TRBD2 on 6 matching bases. The CDR3 contains 13 residues. V was cut by 5 bases and J by 7 bases, with 13 bases left in between. Per germline, CDR1 SGHTA and CDR2 FQGNSA. The CDR3 nucleotides are TGTGCCAGCAGCCCGACTAGTAGTCATACGCAGTATTTT. The encoded protein is CASSPTSSHTQYF.

The genes are TRBV7-9 and TRBJ1-6; D is unclear. V lost 1 base, J lost 8 bases, and 9 bases lay in between. This CDR3 spans 14 amino acids. CDR1 SEHNR and CDR2 FQNEAQ come from the germline V gene (reference sequence). CDR3 residues: CASSLDLGDSPLHF. CDR3 nucleotides: TGTGCCAGCAGCTTAGATCTGGGAGATTCACCCCTCCACTTT.

The chain joins TRBV6-1 to TRBJ1-3, with no clear D. This CDR3 contains 14 residues. Deletions cut 6 bases from V and 0 bases from J, with 9 bases between. Germline CDR1 reads MNHNS; CDR2 reads SASEGT. DNA of the CDR3: TGTGCCAGCAGCGCGGTGAGCTCTGGAAACACCATATATTTT. This translates into CASSAVSSGNTIYF.

This chain connects TRBV25-1 to TRBJ1-6; 7 bases are a match to TRBD1. Germline CDR1 reads MGHDK; CDR2 reads SYGVNS. With 4 bases clipped from V and 7 bases from J, the junction kept 10 bases outside the gene matches. The CDR3 has 16 amino acids. DNA for the CDR3: TGTGCCAGCAGTGGACTAGGGGGCGAAAGGAATTCACCCCTCCACTTT. Translated: CASSGLGGERNSPLHF.

This rearrangement joins TRBV7-3 to TRBJ2-4; 9 bases fit TRBD1. This CDR3 has 15 amino acids. Germline CDR1 reads SGHTA; CDR2 reads FQGTGA. V shed 2 bases, J shed 10 bases, and the junction held 9 bases outside the gene matches. CDR3 amino acids: CASSLDRGRGSIQYF. The CDR3 bases are TGTGCCAGCAGCTTAGACAGGGGGAGAGGGTCAATTCAGTACTTC.

The rearrangement uses TRBV10-2 and TRBJ2-1; either TRBD1 or TRBD2 may supply D (7 bases each). The CDR3 is 16 amino acids. The germline CDR1 and CDR2 sequences are WSHSY and SAAADI. Trimming pared 2 bases from V and 2 bases from J, leaving 13 bases between. The CDR3 protein is CASSEATGRAYNEQFF. The DNA for the CDR3 is TGCGCCAGCAGTGAGGCGACAGGGAGGGCCTACAATGAGCAGTTCTTC.